The rows below give T cell receptor beta chains drawn from one sample of a study of cytomegalovirus exposure and HLA in healthy donors. Assay used: immunoSEQ multiplex PCR; TCRdb lists only in-frame clones, some missing. Counted here are approximately 110,000 clones, around 66% occurring once; the ten biggest clones make up about 8.3%. The sample was PBMCs. These receptors were taken from a man aged 18-30 years in good health and CMV-seropositive. The CDR3 runs from the conserved cysteine through the conserved F or W. A D gene is named only where the DNA matches it firmly. Rows may omit the clone size; those that give it use once, few, many or a size class.

clone_size	v_call	j_call	d_call	cdr3_aa	cdr3_nt
-	TRBV11-3	TRBJ1-1	-	CASSRLPVNTEAFF	TGTGCCAGCAGCCGACTGCCGGTGAACACTGAAGCTTTCTTT
-	TRBV4-1	TRBJ1-5	TRBD1	CASSQVQGAGQSPAQHF	TGCGCCAGCAGCCAAGTTCAAGGCGCGGGACAGAGTCCAGCCCAGCATTTT
-	TRBV2	TRBJ1-1	-	CASSDNRRNTEAFF	TGTGCCAGCAGTGATAACAGGCGGAACACTGAAGCTTTCTTT
-	TRBV7-9	TRBJ2-1	TRBD2	CASIASGNNEQFF	TGTGCCAGCATTGCTAGCGGAAACAATGAGCAGTTCTTC
-	TRBV30	TRBJ1-3	-	CACQASSGNTIYF	TGTGCCTGCCAGGCGAGCTCTGGAAACACCATATATTTT
-	TRBV2	TRBJ2-3	TRBD2	CASLSSGGQWDTQYF	TGTGCCAGCCTTTCATCGGGGGGGCAGTGGGATACGCAGTATTTT
few	TRBV18	TRBJ2-3	TRBD1	CASSPDWGQSTDTQYF	TGTGCCAGCTCACCTGACTGGGGACAGAGCACAGATACGCAGTATTTT
-	TRBV6-1	TRBJ2-5	-	CASSEAPGTGTAQYF	TGTGCCAGCAGTGAAGCACCCGGGACTGGGACAGCTCAGTACTTC
-	TRBV29-1	TRBJ2-3	-	CSVIAAQGTDTQYF	TGCAGCGTAATAGCGGCCCAGGGCACAGATACGCAGTATTTT
-	TRBV7-9	TRBJ1-2	-	CASRGDTVYYGYTF	TGTGCCAGCAGGGGAGACACAGTTTACTATGGCTACACCTTC
-	TRBV19	TRBJ1-5	TRBD1	CASSGDRSLNQPQHF	TGTGCCAGTAGTGGGGACAGGAGCCTCAATCAGCCCCAGCATTTT
-	TRBV11-3	TRBJ1-6	-	CASSLLSGSMGGISPLHF	TGTGCCAGCAGCTTATTGTCAGGGTCAATGGGGGGGATCTCACCCCTCCACTTT
once	TRBV7-3	TRBJ2-2	-	CASSLRGNTGELFF	TGTGCCAGCAGCTTAAGAGGGAACACCGGGGAGCTGTTTTTT
few	TRBV28	TRBJ2-3	-	CASSLPSNVQGSTDTQYF	TGTGCCAGCAGTCTACCGTCTAACGTACAGGGATCCACAGATACGCAGTATTTT
-	TRBV7-9	TRBJ2-7	-	CASSLKGDRGYEQYF	TGTGCCAGCAGCTTAAAGGGCGACCGGGGGTACGAGCAGTACTTC
-	TRBV11-3	TRBJ1-1	TRBD1	CASSLQGADTEAFF	TGTGCCAGCAGCTTACAGGGGGCTGACACTGAAGCTTTCTTT
-	TRBV5-4	TRBJ2-1	TRBD1	CASSFPGQGANEQFF	TGTGCCAGCAGCTTTCCGGGACAGGGGGCAAATGAGCAGTTCTTC
-	TRBV5-4	TRBJ2-3	TRBD2	CASSLGGLAGLAGLDTQYF	TGTGCCAGCAGCCTTGGTGGACTAGCGGGGCTGGCGGGGCTAGATACGCAGTATTTT
-	TRBV29-1	TRBJ1-1	-	CSVEDLLGRGTEAFF	TGCAGCGTTGAAGATCTTTTAGGCAGGGGAACTGAAGCTTTCTTT
-	TRBV18	TRBJ2-5	-	CASSPGLSQETQYF	TGTGCCAGCTCACCAGGGCTGTCTCAAGAGACCCAGTACTTC
-	TRBV30	TRBJ2-2	TRBD2	CAWSVRGGVRTGELFF	TGTGCCTGGAGTGTCCGCGGGGGTGTAAGAACCGGGGAGCTGTTTTTT
few	TRBV4-2	TRBJ1-1	-	CASSPNPGATEAFF	TGTGCCAGCAGCCCCAACCCAGGGGCCACTGAAGCTTTCTTT